The 20 T cell receptor beta chains in this list originate from one sample, sequenced in a study of Ad26.COV2.S vaccination and SARS-CoV-2 variants. The method was immunoSEQ multiplex PCR; TCRdb's version includes in-frame clones alone and lacks a portion of them. Among hundreds of thousands of clones listed, 70% to 90% were seen once. Indicated treatment: some 20 received Ad26.COV2.S at low or high dose, single or two shots; about 5 received placebo; per-sample allocation not given. Specimen acquisition occurred on day 63 following the initial vaccine or placebo injection. Sequenced here: peripheral blood, sampled in a trial of Ad26.COV2.S vaccine versus placebo. The source of these receptors is a person between 18 and 65 years old who received the Ad26.COV2.S COVID-19 vaccine or a placebo.

This clone was counted between two and nine times. This chain links TRBV30 with TRBJ2-1; D remains unclear. There are 12 residues in the CDR3. Germline V gives CDR1 GTSNPN, CDR2 SVGIG (reference sequence). The V gene lost 2 bases and the J gene lost 8 bases, with 10 bases spanning the gap. This chain's CDR3 is CAWSPQVHEQFF. In nucleotides, the CDR3 is TGTGCCTGGAGTCCCCAAGTCCATGAGCAGTTCTTC.

This clone has only a few counts. The chain links TRBV7-9 to TRBJ1-3, with 7 positions matching TRBD1. The CDR3 contains 16 residues. V lost 5 bases, J lost 7 bases, and 14 bases stayed unmatched. Germline CDR1 and CDR2: SEHNR and FQNEAQ (reference sequence). The CDR3: CASSKVGTVGPNTIYF. The DNA of the CDR3 is TGTGCCAGCAGCAAAGTGGGGACAGTAGGCCCGAACACCATATATTTT.

The chain carries TRBV5-1 and TRBJ2-1; D is perhaps TRBD1 or TRBD2 (5 bases each). V was pared by 3 bases and J by 3 bases, with 16 bases between. Per germline, CDR1 SGHRS and CDR2 YFSETQ. This CDR3 comprises 16 residues. The CDR3 loop reads CASSSPRGGRYNEQFF. The CDR3 nucleotides are TGCGCCAGCAGCTCCCCTAGGGGCGGGCGCTACAATGAGCAGTTCTTC.

The V call is TRBV28, the J call TRBJ1-2; TRBD1 might be the D (5 bases). The CDR3 consists of 13 residues. V was trimmed by 6 bases and J by 3 bases, leaving 11 bases between them. CDR1 and CDR2 (germline): MDHEN, SYDVKM. CDR3 in DNA: TGTGCCAGCAGACAAGCGGGGCACTATGGCTACACCTTC. It specifies CASRQAGHYGYTF.

The rearrangement joins TRBV7-9 to TRBJ1-4; 8 bases align to TRBD1. CDR3 length equals 18 residues. Germline V gives CDR1 SEHNR, CDR2 FQNEAQ (reference sequence). V was clipped by 2 bases and J by 0 bases; unmatched bases: 8. For the CDR3, the DNA is TGTGCCAGCAGCTTATGGGTGGGACAGGCAGCAACTAATGAAAAACTGTTTTTT. It is translated as CASSLWVGQAATNEKLFF.

The chain recombines TRBV11-2 with TRBJ1-3; no clear D. V dropped 1 base and J dropped 6 bases, with 7 bases sitting between them. The CDR3 covers 13 residues. Germline V lookup: CDR1 SGHAT, CDR2 FQNNGV. The CDR3 nucleotides are TGTGCCAGCAGCTTAGGACGGTTAAACACCATATATTTT. It translates to CASSLGRLNTIYF.

This chain connects TRBV3-1 (or the pseudogene TRBV3-2) to TRBJ2-5; 8 nucleotides line up with TRBD2. CDR1 and CDR2 from the germline V gene are LGHDT and YNNKEL (reference sequence). V was clipped by 2 bases and J by 5 bases; unmatched bases: 4. This CDR3 has 14 residues. The CDR3 sequence: CASSQPGLGETQYF. CDR3 DNA sequence: TGTGCCAGCAGCCAACCGGGACTAGGTGAGACCCAGTACTTC.

The CDR3 reads CASSEPGQGLHEQYF. The CDR3 DNA follows: TGCGCCAGCAGCGAACCGGGACAGGGGCTACACGAGCAGTACTTC. The rearrangement uses TRBV10-1 and TRBJ2-7, with 10 bases aligning to TRBD1. The CDR3 has 15 residues. J was trimmed by 5 bases and V by 6 bases; bases with no gene match: 10. The germline CDR1 and CDR2 sequences are WNHNN and SYGVQD (reference sequence).

The V and J genes are TRBV6-1 and TRBJ2-1, with D perhaps TRBD1 (5 bases). From germline, CDR1 is MNHNS and CDR2 SASEGT. The ends were cut back, 2 bases at V and 11 bases at J, with 16 bases in the middle. The CDR3 has 14 residues. The CDR3 DNA is TGTGCCAGCAGTGAATCGACGGTCGCAGGGAAGCAGTTCTTC. It translates to CASSESTVAGKQFF.

This clone has just one count. CDR3 residues: CALDRGGHNSPLHF. CDR3 nucleotide sequence: TGTGCCTTGGACAGGGGTGGGCATAATTCACCCCTCCACTTT. The chain combines TRBV30 with TRBJ1-6; 9 nucleotides align to TRBD1. Losses at the gene ends were 7 bases for V and 5 bases for J; bases not matched to a gene: 6. CDR3 size: 14 residues. The germline gives CDR1 GTSNPN, CDR2 SVGIG (reference sequence).

V and J are TRBV5-1 and TRBJ1-2, with D hard to call. CDR1 is SGHRS, CDR2 YFSETQ, per germline. V lost 0 bases to trimming and J lost 2 bases, with 8 bases between them. The CDR3 length is 14 residues. This CDR3 is CASSLGWENYGYTF. Written as DNA, the CDR3 is TGCGCCAGCAGCTTGGGTTGGGAAAACTATGGCTACACCTTC.

The chain couples TRBV19 to TRBJ1-2; TRBD1 agrees at 10 bases. The V gene's germline CDR1 is LNHDA and CDR2 SQIVND (reference sequence). Trimming at V came to 8 bases and at J to 9 bases, leaving 6 bases not matched to a gene. The CDR3 totals 12 residues. The CDR3 sequence: CASGDRGSRYTF. The CDR3 DNA is TGTGCCAGTGGGGACAGGGGATCTCGCTACACCTTC.

This clone turned up a few times. CDR3: CASSQEDSNSPLHF. The CDR3, as DNA: TGTGCCAGCAGCCAAGAGGACAGCAATTCACCCCTCCACTTT. The chain recombines TRBV3-1 (or the pseudogene TRBV3-2) with TRBJ1-6, with D possibly TRBD1 on 6 matching bases. Germline loops: CDR1 LGHDT, CDR2 YNNKEL (reference sequence). The V gene lost 0 bases and the J gene lost 7 bases, with 7 bases spanning the gap. The CDR3 runs to 14 residues.

The chain couples TRBV5-1 to TRBJ2-7; the match to TRBD1 covers 11 bases. Looked up from germline, CDR1 is SGHRS and CDR2 is YFSETQ. The CDR3 totals 15 residues. V lost 3 bases, J lost 2 bases, and 4 bases stayed unmatched. CDR3 amino acids: CASSWGQGGPYEQYF. Here the CDR3 DNA reads TGCGCCAGCAGCTGGGGACAGGGGGGACCCTACGAGCAGTACTTC.

This clone showed up just once. V and J are TRBV28 and TRBJ1-2; weak D call: TRBD1 (5 bases). Germline CDR1 reads MDHEN; CDR2 reads SYDVKM. Between the trimmed V and J ends, which lost 4 bases and 8 bases, there was a span of 11 bases. CDR3 size: 12 residues. DNA of the CDR3: TGTGCCAGCAGTTCAGGGATACAGGGCTACACCTTC. This encodes CASSSGIQGYTF.

J is TRBJ1-1 and V is TRBV18; D possibly corresponds to TRBD1 (5 bases). Trimming removed 5 bases from V and 1 base from J, with 14 bases in between. The germline V gene encodes CDR1 KGHSH and CDR2 LQKENI. This CDR3 is 15 amino acids long. CDR3 protein: CASSSTGGPNTEAFF. The CDR3 nucleotides read TGTGCCAGCTCATCAACGGGGGGACCGAACACTGAAGCTTTCTTT.

This chain connects TRBV5-5 to TRBJ2-7; a possible D gene is TRBD1 (5 bases). CDR1 and CDR2 from the germline V gene are SGHKS and YYEKEE (reference sequence). The CDR3 has 14 amino acids. V lost 0 bases and J 2 bases, leaving 9 bases between the germline ends. This CDR3 reads CASSLEAGTYEQYF. CDR3 sequence (DNA): TGTGCCAGCAGCTTGGAGGCAGGGACCTACGAGCAGTACTTC.

V gene TRBV15 combines with J gene TRBJ1-5; D might be TRBD1 (5 bases). The CDR3 has 15 residues. Trimming left V 9 bases short and J 0 bases short, with 15 bases between. CDR1 LNHNV and CDR2 YYDKDF come from the germline V gene (reference sequence). CDR3 loop: CATAEGLTSNQPQHF. The CDR3 region has the DNA TGTGCCACGGCGGAGGGACTCACTAGCAATCAGCCCCAGCATTTT. The full variable domain, rest sourced from reference TRBV15 and TRBJ1-5, is DAMVIQNPRYQVTQFGKPVTLSCSQTLNHNVMYWYQQKSSQAPKLLFHYYDKDFNNEADTPDNFQSRRPNTSFCFLDIRSPGLGDTAMYLCATAEGLTSNQPQHFGDGTRLSIL.

The CDR3 DNA follows: TGTGCCAGTAGTACGGGACAGGGTTACACAGATACGCAGTATTTT. The encoded protein is CASSTGQGYTDTQYF. This sequence joins TRBV19 and TRBJ2-3; TRBD1 agrees at 9 bases. The germline V gene has CDR1 LNHDA and CDR2 SQIVND (reference sequence). J was trimmed by 2 bases and V by 4 bases; bases with no gene match: 4. The CDR3 has 15 amino acids.

The chain is built from TRBV6-5 and TRBJ2-1; 10 nucleotides align to TRBD1. The ends lost 8 bases at V and 8 bases at J; junction bases unmatched: 6. Per germline, CDR1 MNHEY and CDR2 SVGAGI. The length of the CDR3 is 13 residues. Written as DNA, the CDR3 is TGTGCCAGCGGAAGACAGGGGGCCGATGAGCAGTTCTTC. The encoded protein is CASGRQGADEQFF.